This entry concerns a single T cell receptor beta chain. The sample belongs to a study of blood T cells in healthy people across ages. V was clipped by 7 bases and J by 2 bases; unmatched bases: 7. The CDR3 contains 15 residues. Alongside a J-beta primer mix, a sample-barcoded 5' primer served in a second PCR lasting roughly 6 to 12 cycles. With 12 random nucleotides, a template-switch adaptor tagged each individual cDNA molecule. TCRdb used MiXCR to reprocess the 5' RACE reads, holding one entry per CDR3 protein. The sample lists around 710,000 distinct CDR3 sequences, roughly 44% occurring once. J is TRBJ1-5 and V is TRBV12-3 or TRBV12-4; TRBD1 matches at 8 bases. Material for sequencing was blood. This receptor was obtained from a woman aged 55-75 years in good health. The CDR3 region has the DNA TGTGCCAGCATCTTAGGACAGGGCGGCAATCAGCCCCAGCATTTT. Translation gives CASILGQGGNQPQHF.